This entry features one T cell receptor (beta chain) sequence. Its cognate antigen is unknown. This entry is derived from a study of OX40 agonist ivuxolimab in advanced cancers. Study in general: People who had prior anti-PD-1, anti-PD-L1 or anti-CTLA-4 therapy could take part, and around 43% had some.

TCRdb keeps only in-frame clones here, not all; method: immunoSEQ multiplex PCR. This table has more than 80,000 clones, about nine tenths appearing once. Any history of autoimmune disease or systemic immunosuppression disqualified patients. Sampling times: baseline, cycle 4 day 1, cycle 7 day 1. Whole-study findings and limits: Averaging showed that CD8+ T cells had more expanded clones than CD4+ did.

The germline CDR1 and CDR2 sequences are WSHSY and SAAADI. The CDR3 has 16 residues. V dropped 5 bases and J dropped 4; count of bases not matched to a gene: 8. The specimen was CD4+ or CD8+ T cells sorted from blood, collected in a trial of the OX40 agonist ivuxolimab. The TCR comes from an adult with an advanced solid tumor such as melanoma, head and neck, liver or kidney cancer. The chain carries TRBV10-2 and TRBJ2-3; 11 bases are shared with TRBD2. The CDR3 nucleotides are TGCGCCAGCAGTTACTCTAGCGGGAGGTTAGCAGATACGCAGTATTTT. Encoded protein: CASSYSSGRLADTQYF.